This T cell receptor beta chain was found in a study of blood T cell repertoires in COVID-19 (dated by TCRdb to 2020 to 2022). Regarding the study in general: Samples covering the acute and convalescent phases of COVID-19 were provided by collaborators in the United States, Italy and Spain. A de-identified subject ID, COVID-19 status, age in years and sex were almost always included in the sample metadata. Subjects who had been exposed to COVID-19, were actively infected with it, or had recovered from it provided the deeply sampled blood TCRbeta repertoires that made up the dataset. The material from the prospective study consisted of cDNA or gDNA derived from T cells, B-cell-depleted T cells, or PBMCs. The repertoires were released in a freely available public database intended as a resource for research on the immune response to SARS-CoV-2. The samples were drawn from two sources: the first 160 participants of the ongoing ImmuneRACE study, and over 950 subjects contributed by 6 global collaborators. Where available, HLA class I and class II types were obtained from metadata supplied by the sample provider rather than from assay-based typing. Study-wide conclusions, independent of this receptor: How much clinical and demographic metadata was included differed by source and by participant, and the metadata was provided uncurated.

The immunoSEQ Assay, a bias-controlled multiplex PCR, was used to amplify TCRbeta CDR3 regions from genomic DNA. As for the authors' bioinformatics: Within the assay, amplification of reference gene primers was used to estimate how many nucleated cells each sample contained. Sequence reads were collapsed and filtered to measure the absolute abundance of every unique TCRbeta CDR3 rearrangement. Productive Simpson clonality was computed per sample as the square root of Simpson's diversity index over productive rearrangements. As stored in TCRdb, this immuneACCESS dataset retains in-frame rearrangements with V and J assigned. A fraction of the clones does not appear; measured against another copy, unresolved V genes explain less than half of the discrepancy, and the remainder lacks a known reason. V and J calls and clone size are given by that table; D and trimming were obtained from the DNA. In all, the sample holds hundreds of thousands of clones, and 70% to 90% of those were seen once. The top ten clones comprise approximately 12% of the sample.

About this clone: The target of this receptor is not known. The record has no base qualities; no much larger clone is one base away.

A second Seattle source provided samples from volunteer blood donors who had recovered from COVID-19. The collaborating institutions used their own protocols to collect whole blood in K2EDTA tubes. Collaborator samples were shipped for TCRbeta analysis as frozen whole blood, isolated PBMCs, or DNA extracted from either sample type. The CDR3 spans 13 residues, from the cysteine through the phenylalanine. Only the CDR3 DNA stays, 39 bases, in frame from base 1. V is shortened by 7 bases, J by 8 bases, and the region joining them spans 17 bases. Sequenced: peripheral blood. The V and J segments used are TRBV12-3 or TRBV12-4 and TRBJ1-2, and the D gene may be TRBD1, 6 bases matching. The sequence derives from a young woman who had recovered from COVID-19. The CDR3 amino acid sequence is: CASTLTGREGYTF. Read as DNA, the sequence is TGTGCCAGCACCCTGACAGGCCGGGAAGGCTACACCTTC.